This passage covers 28 T cell receptor beta chains from one sample sequenced in a study of T-cell reconstitution after alpha-beta-depleted transplantation in children. The TCRbeta library incorporated unique molecular identifiers. TCRdb re-called the PCR reads with MiXCR, one entry per CDR3 protein. The sample carries a few hundred thousand distinct CDR3 sequences, approximately 13% recorded once. Sample: PBMCs, mostly from graft donor cells, taken 360 days after TCRalphabeta/CD19-depleted stem cell transplant. The origin of the receptors is a male patient under 18 who had a stem cell transplant for acute myeloid leukemia, so the T cells may come from the graft donor.

This clonotype has more than one count but fewer than ten. CDR3 residues: CATSRGQGVILYEQYF. CDR3 DNA sequence: TGTGCCACCAGCAGGGGACAGGGGGTAATTCTCTACGAGCAGTACTTC. V and J are TRBV15 and TRBJ2-7, with 11 bases identical to TRBD1. V lost 3 bases, J lost 3 bases, and 7 bases stayed unmatched. Germline values: CDR1 LNHNV, CDR2 YYDKDF (reference sequence). The CDR3 consists of 16 residues.

The chain employs TRBV30 and TRBJ2-1; no clear D gene. Germline V CDR1 and CDR2: GTSNPN, SVGIG (reference sequence). V lost 3 bases and J 13 bases, leaving 28 bases between the germline ends. The CDR3 length is 16 residues. CDR3 in amino acids: CAWRPDLVRTYFRQFF. CDR3 DNA sequence: TGTGCCTGGAGGCCTGACCTAGTTCGGACCTACTTCCGCCAGTTCTTC.

This clonotype was observed a handful of times. This sequence joins TRBV5-1 and TRBJ2-2; TRBD2 might be the D (6 bases). The CDR3 covers 15 residues. Germline V gene data show CDR1 as SGHRS and CDR2 as YFSETQ. The V gene lost 2 bases and the J gene lost 1 base, with 9 bases spanning the gap. CDR3 nucleotides: TGCGCCAGCAGCTTTGGAGGGCAGAACACCGGGGAGCTGTTTTTT. This codes for CASSFGGQNTGELFF.

This clonotype was detected only a few times. The V call is TRBV6-1, the J call TRBJ2-7; tentative D call: TRBD1 (7 bases). V shed 5 bases and J shed 3 bases, with 14 bases lying between them. From germline, CDR1 is MNHNS and CDR2 SASEGT. The CDR3 runs to 14 residues. The CDR3 DNA follows: TGTGCCAGCAGTCCCGGAGGGGGCGGCTACGAGCAGTACTTC. This codes for CASSPGGGGYEQYF.

This clonotype has at least ten counts. The chain carries TRBV10-3 and TRBJ2-3; no reliable D call. Germline assignment: CDR1 ENHRY and CDR2 SYGVKD. Trimming cost V 6 bases and J 0 bases, with 10 bases left between them. The CDR3 loop spans 14 amino acids. CDR3 nucleotides: TGTGCCATCAGCCGGACGGCTAGCACAGATACGCAGTATTTT. It specifies CAISRTASTDTQYF.

The chain is built from TRBV7-8 and TRBJ2-3; 15 bases are a match to TRBD2. After removal of 3 bases from V and 0 bases from J, the junction contained 7 bases not matched to a gene. This CDR3 has 19 amino acids. CDR1 and CDR2 (germline): SGHVS, FQNEAQ. CDR3 DNA sequence: TGTGCCAGCAGCTTGAGTAGGACTAGCGGGAGGGATAGCACAGATACGCAGTATTTT. Amino acid sequence: CASSLSRTSGRDSTDTQYF.

The chain employs TRBV18 and TRBJ2-3; TRBD2 aligns across 13 bases. This CDR3 has 17 amino acids. V shed 2 bases and J 5 bases; nucleotides not matched to a gene: 7. Germline V gives CDR1 KGHSH, CDR2 LQKENI. The CDR3 DNA is TGTGCCAGCTCACCAACAACTAGCGGGAGGGCCAGAGATACGCAGTATTTT. Amino acid sequence: CASSPTTSGRARDTQYF.

Ten or more counts support this clonotype. V gene TRBV20-1 combines with J gene TRBJ2-3; D remains ambiguous. Germline loops: CDR1 DFQATT, CDR2 SNEGSKA (reference sequence). The CDR3 contains 16 residues. V gave up 2 bases and J gave up 4 bases, with 19 bases separating them. Here the CDR3 DNA reads TGCAGTGCTAGATCCCGGGCTAACCTTACACCAGATACGCAGTATTTT. Its translation is CSARSRANLTPDTQYF.

This clonotype was recorded a few times. The rearrangement uses TRBV9 and TRBJ2-7; 8 bases line up with TRBD2. Trimming cost V 1 base and J 5 bases; bases outside gene matches: 5. This CDR3 region has 14 residues. Germline CDR1 reads SGDLS; CDR2 reads YYNGEE. CDR3 sequence (DNA): TGTGCCAGCAGCGTAATGGCGGGAGGAGACGAGCAGTACTTC. As protein: CASSVMAGGDEQYF.

The chain joins TRBV5-6 to TRBJ2-3; D possibly uses TRBD1 or TRBD2 (8 bases each). The CDR3 covers 19 residues. Per the germline V gene, CDR1 is SGHDT and CDR2 is YYEEEE. Trimming stripped 4 bases from V and 4 bases from J, with 28 bases between. CDR3 sequence reads: CASSRLGQDLGGRSDTQYF. CDR3 sequence (DNA): TGTGCCAGCAGCAGGTTGGGACAGGACCTTGGCGGGAGGTCAGATACGCAGTATTTT.

This clonotype was observed many times. The V call is TRBV11-1, the J call TRBJ2-7, with D unclear. Germline CDR1 is SGHAT and CDR2 is FQDESV (reference sequence). This CDR3 region has 17 residues. V shed 6 bases and J shed 3 bases, with 24 bases lying between them. This chain's CDR3 is CASSLTTIVGVSYEQYF. DNA for the CDR3: TGTGCCAGCAGTTTGACAACCATCGTAGGAGTGAGCTACGAGCAGTACTTC.

This clonotype was counted between two and nine times. The CDR3 protein is CATSSRGPGETQYF. The CDR3 DNA reads TGTGCCACCAGCTCCCGAGGACCGGGAGAGACCCAGTACTTC. The rearrangement joins TRBV15 to TRBJ2-5; D ambiguous. The V end was cut by 5 bases, the J end by 4 bases, with 14 bases between. The CDR3 covers 14 residues. Per the germline V gene, CDR1 is LNHNV and CDR2 is YYDKDF (reference sequence).

This clonotype occurred a few times. The V gene is TRBV4-3, the J gene TRBJ2-7; 12 bases fit TRBD2. Germline lookup yields CDR1 LGHNA and CDR2 YSLEER. CDR3 length: 16 residues. V lost 0 bases to trimming and J lost 0 bases; unmatched junction nucleotides: 0. The CDR3 DNA is TGCGCCAGCAGCCAAGAGACTAGCGGGAGCTCCTACGAGCAGTACTTC. The encoded protein is CASSQETSGSSYEQYF.

This rearrangement joins TRBV29-1 to TRBJ1-1, with unresolved D. The CDR3 runs to 12 residues. Trimming stripped 3 bases from V and 1 base from J, with 6 bases between. Germline V lookup: CDR1 SQVTM, CDR2 ANQGSEA. CDR3 coding DNA: TGCAGCGTTGAGGACCAGAACACTGAAGCTTTCTTT. This sequence encodes CSVEDQNTEAFF.

This clonotype was seen repeatedly, ten times or more. The chain uses TRBV9 and TRBJ2-1, with TRBD2 as a possible D gene (5 bases). Germline values: CDR1 SGDLS, CDR2 YYNGEE. CDR3 length: 17 residues. Trimming took 4 bases from V and 2 from J, leaving 19 bases between them. The CDR3 DNA is TGTGCCAGCAGCCCCAGTTGGCTAGCCCTCGCCTACAATGAGCAGTTCTTC. It translates to CASSPSWLALAYNEQFF.

In its sample, this clonotype was seen many times. This rearrangement joins TRBV29-1 to TRBJ2-1; 10 bases match TRBD2. Trimming took 6 bases from V and 5 from J; bases not matched to a gene: 16. From germline, CDR1 is SQVTM and CDR2 ANQGSEA. This CDR3 spans 17 amino acids. The chain's CDR3 is CSVLGLADRGGNNEQFF. The CDR3 DNA reads as TGCAGCGTGCTCGGACTAGCGGACCGGGGGGGAAACAATGAGCAGTTCTTC.

J is TRBJ2-1 and V is TRBV9; the match to TRBD2 covers 12 bases. The CDR3 loop spans 16 amino acids. Germline CDR1 reads SGDLS; CDR2 reads YYNGEE. V shed 3 bases and J 9 bases; nucleotides not matched to a gene: 10. CDR3 residues: CASSARLAGVRSEQFF. The CDR3 coding sequence is TGTGCCAGCAGCGCCCGACTAGCGGGAGTTCGTAGTGAGCAGTTCTTC.

The chain combines TRBV11-2 with TRBJ2-7; TRBD1 might be the D (5 bases). Germline lookup yields CDR1 SGHAT and CDR2 FQNNGV. There are 17 residues in the CDR3. Trimming shortened V by 0 bases and J by 1 base, and 16 bases separated the two germline ends. CDR3 loop: CASSLDGTTVISYEQYF. The CDR3 bases are TGTGCCAGCAGCTTAGACGGTACGACAGTGATTTCCTACGAGCAGTACTTC. Variable domain in full (rest from reference TRBV11-2 and TRBJ2-7): EAGVAQSPRYKIIEKRQSVAFWCNPISGHATLYWYQQILGQGPKLLIQFQNNGVVDDSQLPKDRFSAERLKGVDSTLKIQPAKLEDSAVYLCASSLDGTTVISYEQYFGPGTRLTVT.

V is TRBV4-3 and J is TRBJ1-5; TRBD1 is a possible D gene (6 bases). Germline assignment: CDR1 LGHNA and CDR2 YSLEER. This CDR3 has 14 residues. Trimming removed 3 bases from V and 3 bases from J, with 9 bases in between. The CDR3 is CASSQGADNQPQHF. The CDR3 nucleotides read TGCGCCAGCAGCCAGGGGGCGGACAATCAGCCCCAGCATTTT.

In this sample, this clonotype turned up a few times. V and J are TRBV6-2 or TRBV6-3 and TRBJ2-3; 7 nucleotides agree with TRBD2. V lost 2 bases, J lost 3 bases, and 5 bases stayed unmatched. Per the germline V gene, CDR1 is MNHEY and CDR2 is SVGEGT. The CDR3 runs to 15 residues. CDR3 sequence: CASSYPAGRTDTQYF. DNA of the CDR3: TGTGCCAGCAGTTACCCAGCGGGACGAACAGATACGCAGTATTTT.

CDR3 DNA sequence: TGCAGCGTTAGCGGGAGGGCCATCAGCGAGCAGTACTTC. Encoded protein: CSVSGRAISEQYF. V is TRBV29-1 and J is TRBJ2-7; 10 bases map to TRBD2. The CDR3 covers 13 residues. With V trimmed by 5 bases and J by 6 bases, 7 bases remained unmatched. Per the germline V gene, CDR1 is SQVTM and CDR2 is ANQGSEA.

CDR3 in amino acids: CASSQFPRLAGRTDTQYF. In nucleotides, the CDR3 is TGCGCCAGCAGCCAATTCCCTCGACTAGCGGGAAGAACAGATACGCAGTATTTT. The chain links TRBV4-3 to TRBJ2-3; TRBD2 agrees at 11 bases. The germline CDR1 and CDR2 sequences are LGHNA and YSLEER. V trimming: 2 bases; J trimming: 3 bases; junction bases outside the gene matches: 10. The CDR3 covers 18 residues.

This chain uses TRBV20-1 with TRBJ2-1, with no clear D. V was cut by 6 bases and J by 7 bases, with 28 bases left in between. Germline CDR1 and CDR2: DFQATT and SNEGSKA (reference sequence). This CDR3 region has 17 residues. CDR3 DNA: TGCAGTGCGCCACGCGGACCTCGGAAACCTTTGCGGAATGAGCAGTTCTTC. This codes for CSAPRGPRKPLRNEQFF.

The V and J genes are TRBV19 and TRBJ2-7; 11 bases are shared with TRBD2. Germline V gene sequence: CDR1 LNHDA, CDR2 SQIVND (reference sequence). The CDR3 totals 16 residues. Trimming cost V 6 bases and J 3 bases; bases outside gene matches: 10. This CDR3 is CASRPTPGTSGYEQYF. The CDR3 nucleotides read TGTGCCAGTAGACCCACCCCCGGGACTAGCGGCTACGAGCAGTACTTC.

This clonotype was found many times. V and J are TRBV5-6 and TRBJ2-7, with D possibly TRBD1 on 6 matching bases. Germline V CDR1 and CDR2: SGHDT, YYEEEE. Trimming removed 4 bases from V and 0 bases from J, with 14 bases in between. The CDR3 length is 15 residues. The CDR3 sequence is CASSLGQMSSYEQYF. Written as DNA, the CDR3 is TGTGCCAGCAGCCTTGGACAGATGAGCTCCTACGAGCAGTACTTC.

The genes are TRBV5-1 and TRBJ1-2; no clear D. V was clipped by 3 bases and J by 4 bases, with 13 bases between them. From germline, CDR1 is SGHRS and CDR2 YFSETQ. The CDR3 runs to 14 residues. CDR3 sequence reads: CASSSELYSYGYTF. As DNA, the CDR3 is TGCGCCAGCAGCTCGGAACTTTACAGCTATGGCTACACCTTC.

This clonotype was detected many times. The gene calls are TRBV28 and TRBJ2-7; 8 bases agree with TRBD1. The germline gives CDR1 MDHEN, CDR2 SYDVKM. V was pared by 3 bases and J by 2 bases, with 3 bases of the junction left unmatched. This CDR3 is 14 amino acids long. The CDR3 sequence is CASSLTGAPYEQYV. The CDR3 bases are TGTGCCAGCAGTTTGACAGGGGCCCCCTACGAGCAGTACGTC.

V gene TRBV5-1 combines with J gene TRBJ2-2; D is uncertain. The CDR3 length is 15 residues. CDR1 and CDR2 from the germline V gene are SGHRS and YFSETQ. The V end was cut by 0 bases, the J end by 0 bases, with 6 bases between. DNA for the CDR3: TGCGCCAGCAGCTTGGACTCTTCGAACACCGGGGAGCTGTTTTTT. This gives the protein CASSLDSSNTGELFF.